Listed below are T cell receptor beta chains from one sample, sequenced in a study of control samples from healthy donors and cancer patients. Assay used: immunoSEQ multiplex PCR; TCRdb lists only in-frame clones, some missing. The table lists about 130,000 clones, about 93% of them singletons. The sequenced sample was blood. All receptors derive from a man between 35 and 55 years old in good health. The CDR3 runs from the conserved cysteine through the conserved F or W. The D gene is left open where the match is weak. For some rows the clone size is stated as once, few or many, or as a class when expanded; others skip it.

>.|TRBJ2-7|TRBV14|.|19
CASSQDSGILAGGAYEQYF
TGTGCCAGCAGCCAAGATAGTGGGATCCTTGCAGGTGGAGCCTACGAGCAGTACTTC
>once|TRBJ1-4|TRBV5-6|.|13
CASSVSGTEKLFF
TGTGCCAGCAGCGTGAGTGGGACTGAAAAACTGTTTTTT
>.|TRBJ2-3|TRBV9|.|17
CASSAPRGAGFTDTQYF
TGTGCCAGCAGCGCCCCTAGGGGGGCGGGGTTCACAGATACGCAGTATTTT
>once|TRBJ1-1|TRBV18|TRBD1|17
CASSPLSTGGSSTEAFF
TGTGCCAGCTCACCATTGTCGACAGGGGGTTCTTCCACTGAAGCTTTCTTT
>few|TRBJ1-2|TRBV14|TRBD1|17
CASSYRDRALPPYGYTF
TGTGCCAGCAGCTACCGGGACAGGGCCCTTCCCCCCTATGGCTACACCTTC
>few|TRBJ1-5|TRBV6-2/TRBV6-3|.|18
CASSLPRLDLYSNQPQHF
TGTGCCAGCAGTTTGCCCCGCTTGGATCTTTATAGCAATCAGCCCCAGCATTTT
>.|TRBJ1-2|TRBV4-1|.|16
CASSQEAQGIAYGYTF
TGCGCCAGCAGCCAGGAAGCCCAGGGGATCGCCTATGGCTACACCTTC
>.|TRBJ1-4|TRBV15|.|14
CATEDQATNEKLFF
TGTGCCACGGAAGACCAAGCAACTAATGAAAAACTGTTTTTT
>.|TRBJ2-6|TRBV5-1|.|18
CASSLGLGGRSGANVLTF
TGCGCCAGCAGCTTGGGTCTGGGGGGACGCTCTGGGGCCAACGTCCTGACTTTC
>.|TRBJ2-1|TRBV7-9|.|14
CASSLVSAYNEQFF
TGTGCCAGCAGCTTAGTCTCTGCCTACAATGAGCAGTTCTTC
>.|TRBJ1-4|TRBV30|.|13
CAWSAARRNVLFF
TGTGCCTGGAGTGCCGCCCGACGGAATGTGCTGTTTTTT
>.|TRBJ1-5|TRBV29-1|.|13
CSAVGGRDQPQHF
TGCAGCGCCGTGGGGGGGCGGGATCAGCCCCAGCATTTT
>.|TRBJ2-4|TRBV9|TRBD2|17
CASSVDHTAGGFNIQYF
TGTGCCAGCAGCGTAGACCATACCGCGGGGGGGTTCAACATTCAGTACTTC
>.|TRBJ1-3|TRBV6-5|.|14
CASRIGQSGNTIYF
TGTGCCAGCAGGATCGGACAGTCTGGAAACACCATATATTTT
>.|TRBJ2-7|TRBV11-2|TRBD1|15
CASSLEVGQGYEQYF
TGTGCCAGCAGCTTAGAAGTGGGACAGGGCTACGAGCAGTACTTC
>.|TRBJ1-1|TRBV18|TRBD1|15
CASSPPSTGGAEAFF
TGTGCCAGCTCACCACCGTCAACAGGGGGAGCTGAAGCTTTCTTT
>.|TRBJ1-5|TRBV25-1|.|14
CASSEFYSNQPQHF
TGTGCCAGCAGTGAGTTCTACAGCAATCAGCCCCAGCATTTT
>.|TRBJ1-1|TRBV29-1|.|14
CSVVIRARNTEAFF
TGCAGCGTTGTGATCCGGGCCCGGAACACTGAAGCTTTCTTT
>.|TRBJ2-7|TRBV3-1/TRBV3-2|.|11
CASSQVYEQYF
TGTGCCAGCAGCCAAGTTTACGAGCAGTACTTC
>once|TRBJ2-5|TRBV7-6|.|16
CASSPSRGGTQETQYF
TGTGCCAGCAGCCCATCGCGTGGGGGTACACAAGAGACCCAGTACTTC
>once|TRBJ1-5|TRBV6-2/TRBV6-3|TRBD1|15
CASSYDRGKNQPQHF
TGTGCCAGCAGTTACGACAGGGGAAAAAATCAGCCCCAGCATTTT
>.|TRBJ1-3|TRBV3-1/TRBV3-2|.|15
CASSPRSGSGNTIYF
TGTGCCAGCAGCCCCAGGAGTGGCTCTGGAAACACCATATATTTT
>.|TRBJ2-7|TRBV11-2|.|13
CASSSVTGSEQYF
TGTGCCAGCAGCTCCGTGACAGGTTCCGAGCAGTACTTC
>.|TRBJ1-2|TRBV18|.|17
CASSPEIQGKANYGYTF
TGTGCCAGCTCACCAGAAATTCAGGGAAAAGCTAACTATGGCTACACCTTC
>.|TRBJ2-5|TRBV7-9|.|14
CASSPHGVRETQYF
TGTGCCAGCAGTCCGCACGGGGTCCGGGAGACCCAGTACTTC
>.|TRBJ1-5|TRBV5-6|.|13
CASSLNPDQPQHF
TGTGCCAGCAGCTTGAACCCAGATCAGCCCCAGCATTTT
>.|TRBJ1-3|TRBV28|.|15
CASSFDGSSGNTIYF
TGTGCCAGCAGTTTTGACGGTAGCTCTGGAAACACCATATATTTT
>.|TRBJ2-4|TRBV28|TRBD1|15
CASSGSGQGKNIQYF
TGTGCCAGCAGTGGCTCGGGACAGGGAAAAAACATTCAGTACTTC
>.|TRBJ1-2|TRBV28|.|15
CASSAGNDRYYGYTF
TGTGCCAGCAGTGCAGGGAACGACAGGTATTATGGCTACACCTTC
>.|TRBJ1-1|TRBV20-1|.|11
CSGGKGAEAFF
TGCAGTGGGGGGAAAGGCGCTGAAGCTTTCTTT
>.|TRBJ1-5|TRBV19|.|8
CTTPSVHF
TGTACCACCCCCTCGGTGCATTTT
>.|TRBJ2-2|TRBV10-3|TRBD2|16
CAISDWGTTNTGELFF
TGTGCCATCAGTGATTGGGGGACTACGAACACCGGGGAGCTGTTTTTT
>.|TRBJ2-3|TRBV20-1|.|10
CSTGSDTQYF
TGCAGTACGGGGTCCGATACGCAGTATTTT
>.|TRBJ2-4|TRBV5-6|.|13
CASSLAGTNIQYF
TGTGCCAGCAGCTTGGCCGGGACGAACATTCAGTACTTC
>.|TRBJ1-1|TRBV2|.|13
CASSEGVDTEAFF
TGTGCCAGCAGTGAAGGGGTTGACACTGAAGCTTTCTTT
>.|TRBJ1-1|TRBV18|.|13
CASSPQTNTEAFF
TGTGCCAGCTCACCCCAAACCAACACTGAAGCTTTCTTT
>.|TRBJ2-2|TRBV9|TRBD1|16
CASSPMTGGDTGELFF
TGTGCCAGCAGCCCAATGACAGGGGGCGACACCGGGGAGCTGTTTTTT